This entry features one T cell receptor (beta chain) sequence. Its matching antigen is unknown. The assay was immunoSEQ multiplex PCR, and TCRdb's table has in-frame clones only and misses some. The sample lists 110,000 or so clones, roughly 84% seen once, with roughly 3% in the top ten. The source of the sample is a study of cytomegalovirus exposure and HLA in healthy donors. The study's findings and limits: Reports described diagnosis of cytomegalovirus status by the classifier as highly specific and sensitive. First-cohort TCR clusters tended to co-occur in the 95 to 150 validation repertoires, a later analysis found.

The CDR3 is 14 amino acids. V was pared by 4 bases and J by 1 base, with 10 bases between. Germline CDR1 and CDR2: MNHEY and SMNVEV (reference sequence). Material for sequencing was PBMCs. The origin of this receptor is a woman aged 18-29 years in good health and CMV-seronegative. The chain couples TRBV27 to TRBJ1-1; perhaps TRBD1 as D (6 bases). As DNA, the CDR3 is TGTGCCAGCAGTTCCAGGGGTACGAACACTGAAGCTTTCTTT. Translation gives CASSSRGTNTEAFF.